The following is a TCR beta chain sequence with its context. Treatment denoted: oral pan-JAK inhibitor, 5-10 mg twice daily. It was from alopecia areata patients that lesional scalp punch biopsies and peripheral blood were collected. The data originate from a study of CD8+ T cells in alopecia areata. Extracted RNA was reverse transcribed, and the resulting cDNA served as sequencing template. Repertoires were generated with immunoSEQ multiplex PCR, while TCRdb's copy carries only in-frame clones and drops some. The sample includes roughly 190,000 clones, around three fifths of them seen just once. Germline CDR1 and CDR2: SQVTM and ANQGSEA. V was clipped by 3 bases and J by 6 bases, with 9 bases between them. The CDR3 loop spans 11 amino acids.

The V and J genes are TRBV29-1 and TRBJ2-7, with no clear D. The source was CD4+ T cells sorted from blood, collected at week 24, from a patient treated with tofacitinib. This sequence originates from a human donor with alopecia areata. CDR3 loop: CSVDGWGEQYF. The CDR3 nucleotides are TGCAGCGTTGATGGATGGGGCGAGCAGTACTTC.